A selection of T cell receptor beta chains follows, all from one sample in a study of control samples from healthy donors and cancer patients. The table came from immunoSEQ multiplex PCR; TCRdb's copy has only in-frame clones and leaves some out. The sample lists about 64,000 clones, about 92% seen once, with around 1.7% in the top ten. The specimen was PBMCs. These TCRs come from a man aged 35 to 55 with colorectal cancer. Both conserved end residues are trimmed from each CDR3. Each record gives: V gene, CDR3 protein.

v_gene: TRBV7-3
CDR3aa: ASSLTPKGEQY

v_gene: TRBV23-1
CDR3aa: ASKGASQPQH

v_gene: TRBV14
CDR3aa: ASSPIGGASDTQY

v_gene: TRBV11-2
CDR3aa: ASSLDRGILTQGGGYT

v_gene: TRBV4-2
CDR3aa: ASSQDLLQGGASYGYT

v_gene: TRBV20-1
CDR3aa: SAGGTGRSTEAF

v_gene: TRBV5-6
CDR3aa: ASSLGRGRQDSPLH

v_gene: TRBV19
CDR3aa: ASSIDSGTAVSYEQY

v_gene: TRBV6-5
CDR3aa: ASVEAEAF

v_gene: TRBV11-2
CDR3aa: ASSLVLGPQETQY

v_gene: TRBV6-5
CDR3aa: ASSYLSGQGGEQY

v_gene: TRBV19
CDR3aa: ASKKPTARAGYT

v_gene: TRBV5-4
CDR3aa: ASSLVTGGSDEQY

v_gene: TRBV5-5
CDR3aa: ASSGGNPSGANVLT

v_gene: TRBV10-3
CDR3aa: AISAQGGDEKLF

v_gene: TRBV2
CDR3aa: ASSGGQGLFDEQY

v_gene: TRBV15
CDR3aa: ATSTKDGYSPLH

v_gene: TRBV19
CDR3aa: ASSIEGQGTAEAF

v_gene: TRBV4-1
CDR3aa: ASSQGIRQAYEQY

v_gene: TRBV4-3
CDR3aa: ASSQEAGPYNEQF

v_gene: TRBV5-1
CDR3aa: ASSRDNYEQY

v_gene: TRBV6-2/TRBV6-3
CDR3aa: ASSPAVRDGTRSF

v_gene: TRBV7-9
CDR3aa: ASSPQGGGDYNEQF

v_gene: TRBV18
CDR3aa: ASSPGTGAEAF